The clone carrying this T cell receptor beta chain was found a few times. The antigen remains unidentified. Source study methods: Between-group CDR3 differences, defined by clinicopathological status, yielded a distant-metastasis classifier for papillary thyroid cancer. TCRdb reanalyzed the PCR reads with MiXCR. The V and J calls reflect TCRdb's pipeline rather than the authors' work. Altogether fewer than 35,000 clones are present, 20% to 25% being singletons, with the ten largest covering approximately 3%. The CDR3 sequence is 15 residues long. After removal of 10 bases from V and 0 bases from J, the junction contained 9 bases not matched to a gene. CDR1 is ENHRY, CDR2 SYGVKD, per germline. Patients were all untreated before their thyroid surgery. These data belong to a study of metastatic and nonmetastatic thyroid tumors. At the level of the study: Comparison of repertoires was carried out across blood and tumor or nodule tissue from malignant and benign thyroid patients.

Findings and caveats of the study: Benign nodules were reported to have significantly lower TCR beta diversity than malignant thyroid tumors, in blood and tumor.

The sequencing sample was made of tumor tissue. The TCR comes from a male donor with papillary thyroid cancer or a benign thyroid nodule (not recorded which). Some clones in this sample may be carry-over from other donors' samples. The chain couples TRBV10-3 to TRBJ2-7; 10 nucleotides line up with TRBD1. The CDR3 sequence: CATGLTGGSSYEQYF. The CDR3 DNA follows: TGTGCCACCGGTCTGACAGGGGGCTCCTCCTACGAGCAGTACTTC.